This T cell receptor beta chain was observed in a study of CD8 T cells in ankylosing spondylitis (dated by TCRdb to about 2017). About the investigation overall: The study profiled T cell receptor beta repertoires in healthy donors and ankylosing spondylitis patients to find disease-linked TCR variants. The full study cohort was made up of 25 to 30 ankylosing spondylitis patients and roughly 100 healthy donors. Peripheral blood was sampled, and synovial fluid was additionally collected from ankylosing spondylitis patients.

Instrument on record: Illumina HiSeq 2500. Quantitative 5'-RACE with molecular barcodes was used to prepare TCR beta libraries. The source study handled its data this way. Disease-linked TCR variants were identified with a new computational method built on a probabilistic model of VDJ rearrangement. TCRdb cleaned the public reads at Q25 with fastp, built clones with MiXCR and kept in-frame beta chains. CDR3 protein duplicates are merged, each entry listing the most common genes and DNA. The V and J calls here are based on TCRdb, not the publication. The sample has more than 600,000 distinct CDR3 sequences on record, over 15% of them singletons. The ten most abundant clones make up around 19% of the sample. On this clonotype itself: Its target antigen remains unknown. Base qualities were left out, and no much larger clone turns up one base away.

On the study overall, not on this receptor specifically: Significant enrichment of the disease-linked clones was reported in matched synovial fluid samples from ankylosing spondylitis patients. The disease-linked clones had a CD8+ phenotype and were found at relatively low frequencies in peripheral blood. A TCR beta motif of about 8 highly homologous amino acid variants appeared characteristic of blood from ankylosing spondylitis patients. Some motif variants were previously reported in synovial fluid and blood of reactive arthritis patients, suggesting common disease-initiation mechanisms.

Inclusive of the bounding cysteine and phenylalanine, the CDR3 is 17 residues long. This entry keeps only the CDR3 DNA: 51 bases, framed from base 1. In the germline V gene, CDR1 corresponds to SNHLY and CDR2 to FYNNEI. Unmatched junction bases come to 11, with V trimmed by 7 bases and J by 4 bases. The chain links TRBV2 with TRBJ2-1; 12 bases in the junction line up with TRBD2. Sequencing was performed on blood, either unsorted or a sorted T cell fraction (not recorded which). This clonotype was sampled from a male donor with ankylosing spondylitis. CDR3 reads: CASKGLGLAGGYNEQFF. The DNA reads as follows: TGTGCCAGCAAGGGCCTGGGTCTAGCGGGAGGGTACAATGAGCAGTTCTTC.